The entry below describes one T cell receptor (beta chain). Its specificity is unknown. The entry originates in a study of cytomegalovirus exposure and HLA in healthy donors. Study results and caveats: Most TCR sequences were uncommon, yet certain public TCRs appeared in many donors.

The CDR3 totals 12 residues. In germline, CDR1 is MNHEY, CDR2 SMNVEV (reference sequence). V lost 7 bases and J lost 2, with 7 bases in between. The method was immunoSEQ multiplex PCR; TCRdb's version includes in-frame clones alone and lacks a portion of them. Of around 300,000 clones listed, around 87% are singletons. The donors were part of the 120-subject validation cohort, which stood apart from the roughly 670-subject first cohort. The TCR was taken from a woman under 40 in good health and CMV-seropositive. Sequencing was done on a sample of PBMCs. The rearrangement links TRBV27 to TRBJ2-3; tentatively, D is TRBD1 (6 bases). The CDR3 region has the DNA TGTGCCAGCATGGGGGCCACAGATACGCAGTATTTT. Amino acids: CASMGATDTQYF.